This T cell receptor beta chain is from a study of OX40 agonist ivuxolimab in advanced cancers. As for the study in general: At approximately 83% male, the cohort had a mean age of 60 years, ranging from roughly 20 to 85.

The CDR3 covers 14 residues. The V gene end was trimmed by 10 bases and the J gene end by 0 bases; junction bases not matched to a gene: 5. CDR1 LNHDA and CDR2 SQIVND come from the germline V gene (reference sequence). Here immunoSEQ multiplex PCR was the method, and the copy in TCRdb shows in-frame clones only, minus some. The sample has around 71,000 clones; about 88% are singletons. Blood sampling took place at baseline, cycle 4 day 1, and cycle 7 day 1. This TCR derives from an adult with an advanced solid tumor such as melanoma, head and neck, liver or kidney cancer. Sample: CD4+ or CD8+ T cells sorted from blood, taken in a trial of the OX40 agonist ivuxolimab. V is TRBV19 and J is TRBJ1-4; 7 bases line up with TRBD1. Here the CDR3 DNA reads TGTGCCACCAGCACAGGGGCAACTAATGAAAAACTGTTTTTT. Translation gives CATSTGATNEKLFF.